This TCR beta chain was identified during a study of spatial heterogeneity in lung cancer. Comments on this clonotype: One base away lies a much larger clone, so this may be a sequencing read error. Because the CDR3 is missing its conserved closing phenylalanine or tryptophan, this is likely a read error.

Time point specified: sample taken at primary tumor resection. Whole RNA, which was extracted from tumor, nontumor lung tissue or frozen PBMC, was sequenced without any cell sorting. Germline V gene data show CDR1 as LNHDA and CDR2 as SQIVND (reference sequence). The V end was cut by 3 bases, the J end by 1 base, with 9 bases between. This CDR3 spans 15 amino acids. TCR cDNA molecules were tagged individually, and each one carried a unique molecular identifier. TCRdb re-derived calls from the 5' RACE reads in MiXCR, one entry per CDR3 protein. The sample has approximately 81,000 distinct CDR3 sequences, approximately 12% seen once.

J is TRBJ1-4 and V is TRBV19; no firm D call. The TCR originated in a male donor with early-stage non-small cell lung cancer. The starting material was PBMCs, obtained at surgery. CDR3 protein: CASSMGTGTNEKLFS. The DNA of the CDR3 is TGTGCCAGTAGTATGGGCACGGGAACTAATGAAAAACTGTTTTCT.